These T cell receptor beta chains were read from a single sample in a study of T-cell memory formation after mild COVID-19. In TCRdb, the 5' RACE reads were re-called with MiXCR into one record per CDR3 protein. The repertoire holds roughly 48,000 distinct CDR3 sequences, with 27% as singletons. Sequenced material: PBMCs or a T cell subset sorted from them (not recorded which). These TCRs come from a man between 18 and 35 years old who had mild COVID-19 (a few samples of this study predate the infection). Cell type and time point are not known. The CDR3 runs from the conserved cysteine through the conserved F or W. D genes are given only for firm matches. Clone size appears in some rows only: once, few, many, or a class for an expanded clone.

j_gene: TRBJ2-1; v_gene: TRBV5-8; abundance: few; d_gene: -; CDR3aa: CASSPSGLEQFF; CDR3nt: TGTGCCAGCAGCCCTAGTGGGTTGGAGCAGTTCTTC
j_gene: TRBJ1-5; v_gene: TRBV10-3; abundance: -; d_gene: TRBD1; CDR3aa: CAISEGQVYSNQPQHF; CDR3nt: TGTGCCATCAGTGAGGGACAGGTGTATAGCAATCAGCCCCAGCATTTT
j_gene: TRBJ2-7; v_gene: TRBV6-5; abundance: few; d_gene: -; CDR3aa: CASSYRGDTRKLSYEQYF; CDR3nt: TGTGCCAGCAGTTACCGGGGGGACACCCGAAAACTCTCCTACGAGCAGTACTTC
j_gene: TRBJ2-4; v_gene: TRBV29-1; abundance: few; d_gene: -; CDR3aa: CSVMTLNIQYF; CDR3nt: TGCAGCGTGATGACTTTGAACATTCAGTACTTC
j_gene: TRBJ2-5; v_gene: TRBV5-1; abundance: -; d_gene: TRBD1; CDR3aa: CASSLGQGVQETQYF; CDR3nt: TGCGCCAGCAGCTTGGGTCAGGGGGTCCAAGAGACCCAGTACTTC
j_gene: TRBJ2-1; v_gene: TRBV5-1; abundance: -; d_gene: TRBD1; CDR3aa: CASSLGVGTGAYNEQFF; CDR3nt: TGCGCCAGCAGCTTGGGTGTAGGGACAGGGGCCTACAATGAGCAGTTCTTC
j_gene: TRBJ1-5; v_gene: TRBV20-1; abundance: -; d_gene: TRBD1; CDR3aa: CSARASGQGAGQPQHF; CDR3nt: TGCAGTGCTAGAGCTTCGGGACAGGGGGCGGGCCAGCCCCAGCATTTT
j_gene: TRBJ2-6; v_gene: TRBV7-3; abundance: -; d_gene: -; CDR3aa: CASSLFPLSGISGANVLTF; CDR3nt: TGTGCCAGCAGCTTATTTCCTCTATCGGGGATCTCTGGGGCCAACGTCCTGACTTTC
j_gene: TRBJ1-1; v_gene: TRBV6-5; abundance: -; d_gene: -; CDR3aa: CASRPGTPNTEAFF; CDR3nt: TGTGCCAGCAGGCCCGGGACTCCGAACACTGAAGCTTTCTTT
j_gene: TRBJ2-7; v_gene: TRBV10-3; abundance: -; d_gene: -; CDR3aa: CAIAGDSYEQYF; CDR3nt: TGTGCCATAGCCGGGGACTCCTACGAGCAGTACTTC
j_gene: TRBJ2-1; v_gene: TRBV6-6; abundance: -; d_gene: -; CDR3aa: CASSYSVANEQFF; CDR3nt: TGTGCCAGCAGTTACTCGGTTGCAAATGAGCAGTTCTTC
j_gene: TRBJ2-5; v_gene: TRBV3-1; abundance: once; d_gene: -; CDR3aa: CASSLGEVDQETQYF; CDR3nt: TGTGCCAGCAGCCTAGGGGAGGTAGACCAAGAGACCCAGTACTTC
j_gene: TRBJ2-5; v_gene: TRBV25-1; abundance: few; d_gene: -; CDR3aa: CASSSGLGTQYF; CDR3nt: TGTGCCAGCAGTTCGGGTCTAGGGACCCAGTACTTC
j_gene: TRBJ2-3; v_gene: TRBV29-1; abundance: -; d_gene: -; CDR3aa: CSVNGRGGPDTQYF; CDR3nt: TGCAGCGTTAACGGCAGGGGAGGGCCAGATACGCAGTATTTT
j_gene: TRBJ2-4; v_gene: TRBV12-3/TRBV12-4; abundance: -; d_gene: TRBD1; CDR3aa: CASSFDRGKNIQYF; CDR3nt: TGTGCCAGCAGTTTTGACAGGGGCAAAAACATTCAGTACTTC
j_gene: TRBJ1-1; v_gene: TRBV19; abundance: few; d_gene: -; CDR3aa: CASSLGVAEAFF; CDR3nt: TGTGCCAGTAGTTTAGGGGTGGCTGAAGCTTTCTTT
j_gene: TRBJ1-6; v_gene: TRBV4-1; abundance: -; d_gene: -; CDR3aa: CASSQEGWVAGESPLHF; CDR3nt: TGCGCCAGCAGCCAAGAGGGCTGGGTAGCAGGGGAATCACCCCTCCACTTT
j_gene: TRBJ2-7; v_gene: TRBV20-1; abundance: few; d_gene: -; CDR3aa: CSAKEDGYEQYF; CDR3nt: TGCAGTGCCAAAGAGGACGGCTACGAGCAGTACTTC
j_gene: TRBJ1-1; v_gene: TRBV7-9; abundance: -; d_gene: TRBD1; CDR3aa: CASGDRVDTEAFF; CDR3nt: TGTGCCAGCGGGGACAGGGTCGACACTGAAGCTTTCTTT
j_gene: TRBJ1-1; v_gene: TRBV20-1; abundance: -; d_gene: -; CDR3aa: CSASPGEGGTEAFF; CDR3nt: TGCAGTGCTAGCCCAGGAGAGGGGGGCACTGAAGCTTTCTTT
j_gene: TRBJ2-3; v_gene: TRBV7-9; abundance: -; d_gene: -; CDR3aa: CASSLVGTARDTQYF; CDR3nt: TGTGCCAGCAGCTTAGTGGGTACTGCGAGAGATACGCAGTATTTT
j_gene: TRBJ1-1; v_gene: TRBV5-1; abundance: -; d_gene: -; CDR3aa: CASSLGGATEAFF; CDR3nt: TGCGCCAGCAGCTTGGGCGGAGCCACTGAAGCTTTCTTT
j_gene: TRBJ2-3; v_gene: TRBV12-3/TRBV12-4; abundance: once; d_gene: TRBD1; CDR3aa: CASSFPQGLDTQYF; CDR3nt: TGTGCCAGCAGTTTCCCACAGGGGTTGGATACGCAGTATTTT
j_gene: TRBJ2-3; v_gene: TRBV7-9; abundance: -; d_gene: TRBD1; CDR3aa: CASSPDRGGTDTQYF; CDR3nt: TGTGCCAGCAGCCCAGACAGGGGAGGCACAGATACGCAGTATTTT
j_gene: TRBJ2-2; v_gene: TRBV6-2/TRBV6-3; abundance: once; d_gene: TRBD2; CDR3aa: CASRTPGLAGGITGELFF; CDR3nt: TGTGCCAGCAGGACCCCGGGACTAGCGGGGGGGATCACCGGGGAGCTGTTTTTT
j_gene: TRBJ1-1; v_gene: TRBV6-5; abundance: many; d_gene: -; CDR3aa: CASSYRTNTEAFF; CDR3nt: TGTGCCAGCAGTTACCGGACGAACACTGAAGCTTTCTTT
j_gene: TRBJ2-3; v_gene: TRBV29-1; abundance: few; d_gene: -; CDR3aa: CSVEVGQAFSDTQYF; CDR3nt: TGCAGCGTTGAGGTCGGGCAGGCATTCTCGGATACGCAGTATTTT
j_gene: TRBJ1-2; v_gene: TRBV2; abundance: few; d_gene: -; CDR3aa: CASRVDGYTF; CDR3nt: TGTGCCAGCAGGGTGGATGGCTACACCTTC
j_gene: TRBJ2-6; v_gene: TRBV6-1; abundance: many; d_gene: -; CDR3aa: CASSEGGSGANVLTF; CDR3nt: TGTGCCAGCAGTGAAGGGGGCTCTGGGGCCAACGTCCTGACTTTC
j_gene: TRBJ2-3; v_gene: TRBV5-1; abundance: few; d_gene: -; CDR3aa: CASSIREQTHFTDTQYF; CDR3nt: TGCGCCAGCAGCATCCGGGAACAGACCCACTTCACAGATACGCAGTATTTT
j_gene: TRBJ2-7; v_gene: TRBV6-5; abundance: few; d_gene: -; CDR3aa: CASGVGSSYEQYF; CDR3nt: TGTGCCAGCGGGGTGGGGAGCTCCTACGAGCAGTACTTC
j_gene: TRBJ2-5; v_gene: TRBV4-2; abundance: few; d_gene: -; CDR3aa: CASSQDFTGFQETQYF; CDR3nt: TGTGCCAGCAGCCAAGATTTCACGGGATTCCAAGAGACCCAGTACTTC
j_gene: TRBJ2-2; v_gene: TRBV6-6; abundance: few; d_gene: -; CDR3aa: CAVEGGEIRELFF; CDR3nt: TGTGCCGTCGAAGGGGGGGAGATCAGGGAGCTGTTTTTT
j_gene: TRBJ2-7; v_gene: TRBV20-1; abundance: once; d_gene: -; CDR3aa: CSAGFIEQYF; CDR3nt: TGCAGTGCTGGGTTTATCGAGCAGTACTTC
j_gene: TRBJ2-2; v_gene: TRBV2; abundance: -; d_gene: -; CDR3aa: CASIGSNTGELFF; CDR3nt: TGTGCCAGCATTGGCTCAAACACCGGGGAGCTGTTTTTT
j_gene: TRBJ1-1; v_gene: TRBV29-1; abundance: -; d_gene: -; CDR3aa: CTDGVRGVAFF; CDR3nt: TGCACTGACGGGGTTCGGGGAGTAGCTTTCTTT
j_gene: TRBJ2-7; v_gene: TRBV12-3/TRBV12-4; abundance: -; d_gene: -; CDR3aa: CASSLRVDEQYF; CDR3nt: TGTGCCAGCAGTTTACGGGTTGACGAGCAGTACTTC
j_gene: TRBJ2-1; v_gene: TRBV5-1; abundance: few; d_gene: -; CDR3aa: CASSLSGQDGRGNEQFF; CDR3nt: TGCGCCAGCAGCCTCAGCGGGCAAGACGGACGAGGCAATGAGCAGTTCTTC
j_gene: TRBJ1-5; v_gene: TRBV27; abundance: few; d_gene: -; CDR3aa: CASSWTAHGNQPQHF; CDR3nt: TGTGCCAGCAGTTGGACAGCCCACGGCAATCAGCCCCAGCATTTT
j_gene: TRBJ1-2; v_gene: TRBV11-3; abundance: -; d_gene: TRBD1; CDR3aa: CASSSGQGGPYYGYTF; CDR3nt: TGTGCCAGCAGCTCCGGACAGGGCGGGCCCTATTATGGCTACACCTTC
j_gene: TRBJ2-3; v_gene: TRBV4-3; abundance: -; d_gene: TRBD1; CDR3aa: CASSPGQGMIDTQYF; CDR3nt: TGCGCCAGCAGCCCCGGACAGGGAATGATAGATACGCAGTATTTT
j_gene: TRBJ2-2; v_gene: TRBV29-1; abundance: few; d_gene: -; CDR3aa: CSVVGDTGELFF; CDR3nt: TGCAGCGTTGTAGGGGACACCGGGGAGCTGTTTTTT
j_gene: TRBJ2-4; v_gene: TRBV20-1; abundance: few; d_gene: -; CDR3aa: CSARGTEAKNIQYF; CDR3nt: TGCAGTGCTAGAGGGACAGAAGCCAAAAACATTCAGTACTTC
j_gene: TRBJ2-6; v_gene: TRBV29-1; abundance: -; d_gene: TRBD1; CDR3aa: CSVRGTGGLGANVLTF; CDR3nt: TGCAGCGTGAGGGGGACAGGGGGACTTGGGGCCAACGTCCTGACTTTC
j_gene: TRBJ1-3; v_gene: TRBV7-9; abundance: -; d_gene: TRBD1; CDR3aa: CASSLAWDRGPGNTIYF; CDR3nt: TGTGCCAGCAGCTTAGCGTGGGACAGGGGGCCTGGAAACACCATATATTTT
j_gene: TRBJ2-1; v_gene: TRBV30; abundance: few; d_gene: -; CDR3aa: CAWSVAHSSSYNEQFF; CDR3nt: TGTGCCTGGAGTGTAGCCCACAGTAGCTCCTACAATGAGCAGTTCTTC
j_gene: TRBJ2-7; v_gene: TRBV4-3; abundance: few; d_gene: -; CDR3aa: CASSQDEGLSYEQYF; CDR3nt: TGCGCCAGCAGCCAAGACGAGGGGCTTTCCTACGAGCAGTACTTC
j_gene: TRBJ2-3; v_gene: TRBV29-1; abundance: few; d_gene: -; CDR3aa: CSVAGERTDTQYF; CDR3nt: TGCAGCGTTGCGGGGGAGCGCACAGATACGCAGTATTTT
j_gene: TRBJ1-1; v_gene: TRBV9; abundance: -; d_gene: -; CDR3aa: CASSVVGGVSTEAFF; CDR3nt: TGTGCCAGCAGCGTAGTGGGGGGCGTTTCCACTGAAGCTTTCTTT
j_gene: TRBJ2-5; v_gene: TRBV7-9; abundance: few; d_gene: -; CDR3aa: CASSLWTRRWETQYF; CDR3nt: TGTGCCAGCAGCCTGTGGACGAGAAGGTGGGAGACCCAGTACTTC
j_gene: TRBJ2-3; v_gene: TRBV29-1; abundance: -; d_gene: -; CDR3aa: CSVDVGTDTQYF; CDR3nt: TGCAGCGTTGACGTCGGCACAGATACGCAGTATTTT
j_gene: TRBJ2-2; v_gene: TRBV4-1; abundance: -; d_gene: -; CDR3aa: CASSQVKNTGELFF; CDR3nt: TGCGCCAGCAGCCAAGTAAAGAACACCGGGGAGCTGTTTTTT
j_gene: TRBJ2-3; v_gene: TRBV28; abundance: few; d_gene: TRBD2; CDR3aa: CASSFGSGGGGTDTQYF; CDR3nt: TGTGCCAGCAGTTTCGGTAGCGGGGGGGGCGGCACAGATACGCAGTATTTT
j_gene: TRBJ1-5; v_gene: TRBV20-1; abundance: few; d_gene: TRBD1; CDR3aa: CSANRDRGPNQPQHF; CDR3nt: TGCAGTGCTAACCGGGACAGAGGACCCAATCAGCCCCAGCATTTT
j_gene: TRBJ2-5; v_gene: TRBV6-6; abundance: -; d_gene: -; CDR3aa: CASSYPDSQETQYF; CDR3nt: TGTGCCAGCAGTTATCCGGACAGCCAAGAGACCCAGTACTTC